The TCR beta chain described here comes from a study of T cell repertoires in aging, cancer and after chemotherapy. Amplification of TCR beta used genomic DNA extracted from peripheral blood. TRB rearrangements spanning V, D and J were amplified using mixed TRB-A/B primers. TCRdb itself ran the multiplex PCR reads through MiXCR, one entry per CDR3 protein. The sample contains about 11,000 distinct CDR3 sequences, about 42% of which appear only once. Concerning this clonotype itself: Antigen unknown.

CDR3 length: 13 amino acids. The V gene lost 0 bases and the J gene lost 7 bases, with 10 bases spanning the gap. Germline CDR1 reads LNHNV; CDR2 reads YYDKDF (reference sequence). Study-level findings and limits: In each cancer cohort, median generation probability increased across chemotherapy, suggesting thymic output rebounded.

The sample comprised blood. The V gene is TRBV15, the J gene TRBJ2-7; D uncertain. This TCR was sampled from a human donor in good health. CDR3 in amino acids: CATSRDPALEQYF. The CDR3, as DNA: TGTGCCACCAGCAGAGATCCCGCACTTGAGCAGTACTTC.